The present T cell receptor (beta chain) was sequenced within a study of blood T cell repertoires in COVID-19. Overall study context: Whether acute or convalescent, the COVID-19 samples came from the United States, Italy and Spain. From T cells, B-cell-depleted T cells, or PBMCs came the material, which was cDNA or gDNA.

How the authors handled the data: Amplifying reference gene primers gave estimates of nucleated cell counts. Measured with immunoSEQ multiplex PCR; TCRdb has only the in-frame clones, and not every one. D and trimming come from the DNA, and the V and J calls and clone size come from that table. The table has roughly 40,000 clones, about 90% seen once. Sequencing input: peripheral blood. The clonotype originates from an older man with acute or convalescent COVID-19.

CDR3: CASREGGYEQYF. As DNA, the CDR3 is TGTGCCAGCAGGGAGGGAGGGTACGAGCAGTACTTC. The chain combines TRBV5-8 with TRBJ2-7; 7 nucleotides agree with TRBD2. Germline V gives CDR1 SGHTS, CDR2 YDEGEE. The ends lost 5 bases at V and 4 bases at J; junction bases unmatched: 3. This CDR3 is 12 amino acids long.